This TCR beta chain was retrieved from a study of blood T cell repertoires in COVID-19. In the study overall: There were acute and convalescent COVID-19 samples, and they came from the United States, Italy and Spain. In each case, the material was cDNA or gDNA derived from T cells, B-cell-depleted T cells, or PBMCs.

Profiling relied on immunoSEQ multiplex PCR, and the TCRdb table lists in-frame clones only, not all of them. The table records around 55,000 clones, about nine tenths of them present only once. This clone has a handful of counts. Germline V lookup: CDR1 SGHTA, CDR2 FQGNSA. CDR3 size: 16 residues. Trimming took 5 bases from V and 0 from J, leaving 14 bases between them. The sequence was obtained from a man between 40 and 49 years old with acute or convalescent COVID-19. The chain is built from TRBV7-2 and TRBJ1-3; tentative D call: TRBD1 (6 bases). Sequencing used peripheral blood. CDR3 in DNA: TGTGCCAGCAGCGCCGGGACACTTTACTCTGGAAACACCATATATTTT. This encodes CASSAGTLYSGNTIYF.